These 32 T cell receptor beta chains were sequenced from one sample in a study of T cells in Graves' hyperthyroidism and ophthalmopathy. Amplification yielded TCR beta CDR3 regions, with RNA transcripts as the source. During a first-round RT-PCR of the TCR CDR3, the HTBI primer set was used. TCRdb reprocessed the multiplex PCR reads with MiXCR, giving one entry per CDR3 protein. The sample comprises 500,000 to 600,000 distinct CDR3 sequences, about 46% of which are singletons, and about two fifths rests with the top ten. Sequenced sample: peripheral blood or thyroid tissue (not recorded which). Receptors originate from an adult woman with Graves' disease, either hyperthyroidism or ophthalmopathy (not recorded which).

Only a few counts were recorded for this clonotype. CDR3 DNA: TGCAGTGCTAGAGGGGCAGGGGGCGACTCACCCCTCCACTTT. This gives the protein CSARGAGGDSPLHF. This rearrangement joins TRBV20-1 to TRBJ1-6, with TRBD1 matching over 8 bases. Germline CDR1 is DFQATT and CDR2 is SNEGSKA (reference sequence). The V segment lost 1 base and the J segment 10 bases; nucleotides outside the gene matches: 6. The CDR3 totals 14 residues.

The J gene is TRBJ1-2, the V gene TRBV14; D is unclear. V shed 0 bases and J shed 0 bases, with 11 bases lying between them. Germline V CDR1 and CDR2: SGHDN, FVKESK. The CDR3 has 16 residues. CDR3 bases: TGTGCCAGCAGCCAAGATCTCTCAACCACTAACTATGGCTACACCTTC. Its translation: CASSQDLSTTNYGYTF. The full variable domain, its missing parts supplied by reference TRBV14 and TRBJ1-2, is EAGVTQFPSHSVIEKGQTVTLRCDPISGHDNLYWYRRVMGKEIKFLLHFVKESKQDESGMPNNRFLAERTGGTYSTLKVQPAELEDSGVYFCASSQDLSTTNYGYTFGSGTRLTVV.

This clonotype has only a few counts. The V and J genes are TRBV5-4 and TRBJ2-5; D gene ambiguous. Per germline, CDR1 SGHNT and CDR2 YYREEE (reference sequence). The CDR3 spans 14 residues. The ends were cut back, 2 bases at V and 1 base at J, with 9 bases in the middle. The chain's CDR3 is CASSFFGRQETQYF. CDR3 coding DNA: TGTGCCAGCAGCTTCTTCGGGCGCCAAGAGACCCAGTACTTC.

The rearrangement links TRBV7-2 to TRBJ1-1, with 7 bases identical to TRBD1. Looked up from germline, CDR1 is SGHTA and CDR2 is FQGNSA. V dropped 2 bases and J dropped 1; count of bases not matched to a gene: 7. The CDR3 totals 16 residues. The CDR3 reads CASSLLGGRQNTEAFF. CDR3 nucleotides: TGTGCCAGCAGCTTACTAGGGGGCAGACAGAACACTGAAGCTTTCTTT.

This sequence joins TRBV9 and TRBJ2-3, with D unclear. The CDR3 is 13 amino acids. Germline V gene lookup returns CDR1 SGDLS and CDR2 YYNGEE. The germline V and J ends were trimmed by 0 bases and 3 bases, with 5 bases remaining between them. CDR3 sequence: CASSVAVTDTQYF. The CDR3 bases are TGTGCCAGCAGCGTAGCGGTAACAGATACGCAGTATTTT.

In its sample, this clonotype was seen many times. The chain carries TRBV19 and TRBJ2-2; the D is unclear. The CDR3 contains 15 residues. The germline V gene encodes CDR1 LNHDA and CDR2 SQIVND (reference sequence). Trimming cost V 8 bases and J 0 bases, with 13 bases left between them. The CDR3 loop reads CASSVVTANTGELFF. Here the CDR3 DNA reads TGTGCCAGTTCCGTGGTAACCGCGAACACCGGGGAGCTGTTTTTT.

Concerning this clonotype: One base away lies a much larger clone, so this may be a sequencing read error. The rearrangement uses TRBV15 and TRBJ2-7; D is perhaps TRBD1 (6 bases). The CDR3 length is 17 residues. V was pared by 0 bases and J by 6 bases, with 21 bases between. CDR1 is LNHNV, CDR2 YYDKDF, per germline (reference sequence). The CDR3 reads CATSRDRPDLRGSEQYF. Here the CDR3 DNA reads TGTGCCACCAGCAGAGACCGCCCGGACCTCAGGGGTTCCGAGCAGTACTTC.

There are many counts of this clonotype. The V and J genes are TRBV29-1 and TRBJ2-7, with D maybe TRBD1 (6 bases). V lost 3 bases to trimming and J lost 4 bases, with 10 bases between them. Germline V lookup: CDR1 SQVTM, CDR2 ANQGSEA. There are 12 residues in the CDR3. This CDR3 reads CSVEAGAYEQYF. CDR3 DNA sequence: TGCAGCGTTGAGGCAGGGGCGTACGAGCAGTACTTC.

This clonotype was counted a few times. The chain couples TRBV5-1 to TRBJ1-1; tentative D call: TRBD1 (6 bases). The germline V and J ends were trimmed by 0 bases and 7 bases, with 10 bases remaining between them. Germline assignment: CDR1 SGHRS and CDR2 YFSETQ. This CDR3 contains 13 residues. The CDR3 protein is CASSLEGGVEAFF. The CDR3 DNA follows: TGCGCCAGCAGCTTGGAGGGGGGCGTTGAAGCTTTCTTT.

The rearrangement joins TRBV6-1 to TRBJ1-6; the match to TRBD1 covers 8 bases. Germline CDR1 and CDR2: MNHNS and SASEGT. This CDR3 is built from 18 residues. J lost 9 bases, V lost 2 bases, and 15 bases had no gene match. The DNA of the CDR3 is TGTGCCAGCAGTGAACGGGCAGGGGGCGCCGGGTTCGGTTCACCCCTCCACTTT. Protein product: CASSERAGGAGFGSPLHF.

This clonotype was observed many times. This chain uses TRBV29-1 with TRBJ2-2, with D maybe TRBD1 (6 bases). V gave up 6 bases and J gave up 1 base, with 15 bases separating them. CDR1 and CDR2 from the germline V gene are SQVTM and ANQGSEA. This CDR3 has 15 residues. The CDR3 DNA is TGCAGCGTCGTGACAGGTGGGGGGAACACCGGGGAGCTGTTTTTT. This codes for CSVVTGGGNTGELFF.

The CDR3 bases are TGTGCCAGCAGCTTAGGGCAGGGGCCATACTATGGCTACACCTTC. Translation: CASSLGQGPYYGYTF. The rearrangement uses TRBV7-2 and TRBJ1-2, with D maybe TRBD1 (6 bases). Looked up from germline, CDR1 is SGHTA and CDR2 is FQGNSA. V was cut by 1 base and J by 3 bases, with 12 bases left in between. The CDR3 has 15 amino acids.

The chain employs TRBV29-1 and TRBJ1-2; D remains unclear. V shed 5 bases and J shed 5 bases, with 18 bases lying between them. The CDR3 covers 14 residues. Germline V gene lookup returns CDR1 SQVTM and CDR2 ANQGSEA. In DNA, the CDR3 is TGCAGCGTTTGGGGAGAGGGCGGCCGATATGGCTACACCTTC. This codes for CSVWGEGGRYGYTF.

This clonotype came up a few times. CDR3 loop: CASSMSPSGISYEQYF. In DNA form, the CDR3 reads TGTGCCAGTAGTATGTCGCCTAGCGGGATCTCCTACGAGCAGTACTTC. The chain couples TRBV19 to TRBJ2-7; 9 positions agree with TRBD2. CDR3 length: 16 amino acids. CDR1 and CDR2 from the germline V gene are LNHDA and SQIVND (reference sequence). The V segment lost 3 bases and the J segment 0 bases; nucleotides outside the gene matches: 6.

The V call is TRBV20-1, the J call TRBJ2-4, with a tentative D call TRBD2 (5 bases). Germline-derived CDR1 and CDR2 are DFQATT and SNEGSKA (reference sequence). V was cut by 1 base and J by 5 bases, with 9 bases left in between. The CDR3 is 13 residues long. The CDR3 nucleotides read TGCAGTGCTAGAGCGGTGGGAGAAAACATTCAGTACTTC. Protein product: CSARAVGENIQYF.

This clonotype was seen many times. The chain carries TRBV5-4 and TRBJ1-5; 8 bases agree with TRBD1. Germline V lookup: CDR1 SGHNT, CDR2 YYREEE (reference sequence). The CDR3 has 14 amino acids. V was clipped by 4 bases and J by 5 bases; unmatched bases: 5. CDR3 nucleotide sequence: TGTGCCAGCAGCCGGGGGACAGGTGATCAGCCCCAGCATTTT. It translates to CASSRGTGDQPQHF.

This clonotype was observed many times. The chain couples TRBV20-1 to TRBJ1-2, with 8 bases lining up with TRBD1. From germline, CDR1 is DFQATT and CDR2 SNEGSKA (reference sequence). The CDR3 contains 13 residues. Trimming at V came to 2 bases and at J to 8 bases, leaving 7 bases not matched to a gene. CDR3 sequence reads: CSARPSGGEGYTF. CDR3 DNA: TGCAGTGCTAGACCATCAGGGGGCGAGGGCTACACCTTC.

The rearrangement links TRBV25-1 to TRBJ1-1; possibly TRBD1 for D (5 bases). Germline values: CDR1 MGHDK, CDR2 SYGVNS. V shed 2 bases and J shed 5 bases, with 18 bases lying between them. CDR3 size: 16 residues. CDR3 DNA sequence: TGTGCCAGCAGTGAAGCTAGGGAAGTATGGGGGACTGAAGCTTTCTTT. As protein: CASSEAREVWGTEAFF. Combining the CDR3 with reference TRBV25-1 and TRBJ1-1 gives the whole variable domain EADIYQTPRYLVIGTGKKITLECSQTMGHDKMYWYQQDPGMELHLIHYSYGVNSTEKGDLSSESTVSRIRTEHFPLTLESARPSHTSQYLCASSEAREVWGTEAFFGQGTRLTVV.

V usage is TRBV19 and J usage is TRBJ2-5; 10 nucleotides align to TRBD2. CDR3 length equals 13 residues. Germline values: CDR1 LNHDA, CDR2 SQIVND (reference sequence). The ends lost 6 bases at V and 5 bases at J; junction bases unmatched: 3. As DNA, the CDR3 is TGTGCCAGTAGGCCGGGACTAGCGGAGACCCAGTACTTC. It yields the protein CASRPGLAETQYF.

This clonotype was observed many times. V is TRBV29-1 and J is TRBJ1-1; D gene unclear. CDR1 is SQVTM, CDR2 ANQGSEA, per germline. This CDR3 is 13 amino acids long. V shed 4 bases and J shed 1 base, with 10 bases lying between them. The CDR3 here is CSVVSQQNTEAFF. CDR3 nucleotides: TGCAGCGTTGTGAGTCAACAGAACACTGAAGCTTTCTTT.

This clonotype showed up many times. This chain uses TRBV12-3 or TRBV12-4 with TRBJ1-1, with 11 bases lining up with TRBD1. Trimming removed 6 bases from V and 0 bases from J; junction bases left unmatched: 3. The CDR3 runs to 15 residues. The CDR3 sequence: CASRRTGGLNTEAFF. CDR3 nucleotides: TGTGCCAGCAGACGGACAGGGGGCCTGAACACTGAAGCTTTCTTT.

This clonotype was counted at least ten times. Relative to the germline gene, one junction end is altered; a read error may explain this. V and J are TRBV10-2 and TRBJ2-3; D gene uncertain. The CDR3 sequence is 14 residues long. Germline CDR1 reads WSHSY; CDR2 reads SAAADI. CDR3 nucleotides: TGCGCCAGCGGTGACACGCGTGGCACAGATACGCAGTATTTT. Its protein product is CASGDTRGTDTQYF.

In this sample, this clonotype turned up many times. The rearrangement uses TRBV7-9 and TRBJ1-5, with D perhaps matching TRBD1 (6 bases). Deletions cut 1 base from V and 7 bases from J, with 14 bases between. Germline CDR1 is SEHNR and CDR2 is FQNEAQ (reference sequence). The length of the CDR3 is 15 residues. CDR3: CASSLDRGSGQPQHF. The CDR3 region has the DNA TGTGCCAGCAGCTTAGATAGGGGGTCTGGGCAGCCCCAGCATTTT. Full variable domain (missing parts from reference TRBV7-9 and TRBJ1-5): DTGVSQNPRHKITKRGQNVTFRCDPISEHNRLYWYRQTLGQGPEFLTYFQNEAQLEKSRLLSDRFSAERPKGSFSTLEIQRTEQGDSAMYLCASSLDRGSGQPQHFGDGTRLSIL.

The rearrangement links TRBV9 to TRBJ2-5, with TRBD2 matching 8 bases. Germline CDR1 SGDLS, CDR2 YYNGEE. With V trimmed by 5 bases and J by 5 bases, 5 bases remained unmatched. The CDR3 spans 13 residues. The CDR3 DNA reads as TGTGCCAGCAGGATAACGGGAGGGGAGACCCAGTACTTC. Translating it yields CASRITGGETQYF.

The CDR3 sequence is CASGTGGVSGNTIYF. For the CDR3, the DNA is TGTGCCAGCGGGACAGGCGGGGTCTCTGGAAACACCATATATTTT. The chain has TRBV6-1 and TRBJ1-3; 8 bases are shared with TRBD1. The length of the CDR3 is 15 residues. Per the germline V gene, CDR1 is MNHNS and CDR2 is SASEGT. V was clipped by 8 bases and J by 0 bases; unmatched bases: 6.

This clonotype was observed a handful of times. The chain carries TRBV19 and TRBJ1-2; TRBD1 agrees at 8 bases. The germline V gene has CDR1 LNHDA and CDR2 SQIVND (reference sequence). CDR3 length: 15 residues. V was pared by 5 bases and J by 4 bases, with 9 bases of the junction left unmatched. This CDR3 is CASSPGQGRSYGYTF. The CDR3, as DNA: TGTGCCAGTAGTCCAGGACAGGGCCGTTCCTATGGCTACACCTTC.

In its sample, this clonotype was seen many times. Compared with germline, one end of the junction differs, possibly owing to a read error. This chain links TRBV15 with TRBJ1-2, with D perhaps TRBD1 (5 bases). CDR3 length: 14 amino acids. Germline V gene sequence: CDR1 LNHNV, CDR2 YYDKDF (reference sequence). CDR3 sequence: CAASSQMGLYGYTF. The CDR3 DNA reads TGTGCCGCCAGCAGCCAGATGGGACTCTATGGCTACACCTTC.

The CDR3 sequence is CASSEPGQGAYGYTF. DNA for the CDR3: TGTGCCAGCAGTGAACCGGGACAGGGGGCGTATGGCTACACCTTC. This chain links TRBV6-1 with TRBJ1-2, with TRBD1 matching over 12 bases. The CDR3 totals 15 residues. After removal of 2 bases from V and 5 bases from J, the junction contained 3 bases not matched to a gene. Per germline, CDR1 MNHNS and CDR2 SASEGT.

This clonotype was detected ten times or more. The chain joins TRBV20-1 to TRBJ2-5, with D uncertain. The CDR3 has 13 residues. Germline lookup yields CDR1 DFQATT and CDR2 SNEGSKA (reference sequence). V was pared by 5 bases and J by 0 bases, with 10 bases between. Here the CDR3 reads CSALQRYQETQYF. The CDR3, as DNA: TGCAGTGCTTTACAGCGCTACCAAGAGACCCAGTACTTC.

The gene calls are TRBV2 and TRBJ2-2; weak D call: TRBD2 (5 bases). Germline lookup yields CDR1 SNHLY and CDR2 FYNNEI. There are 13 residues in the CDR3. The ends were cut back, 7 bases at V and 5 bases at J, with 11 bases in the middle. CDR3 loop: CASNPSCTGELFF. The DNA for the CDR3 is TGTGCCAGCAACCCTAGCTGTACCGGGGAGCTGTTTTTT.

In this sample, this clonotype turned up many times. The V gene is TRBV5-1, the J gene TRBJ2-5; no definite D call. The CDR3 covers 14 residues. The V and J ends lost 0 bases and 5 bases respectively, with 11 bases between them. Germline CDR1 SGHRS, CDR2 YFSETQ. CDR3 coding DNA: TGCGCCAGCAGCTTGGCCCTTGCGGAGGAGACCCAGTACTTC. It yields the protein CASSLALAEETQYF.

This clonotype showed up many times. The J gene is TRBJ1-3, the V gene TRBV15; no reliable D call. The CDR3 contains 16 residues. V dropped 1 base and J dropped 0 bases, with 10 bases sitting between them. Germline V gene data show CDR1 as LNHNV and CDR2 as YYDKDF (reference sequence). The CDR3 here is CATSRGGQSSGNTIYF. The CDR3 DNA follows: TGTGCCACCAGCAGAGGCGGGCAGAGCTCTGGAAACACCATATATTTT.